The 3 T cell receptor beta chains below were found in one sample sequenced in a study of tumor-infiltrating lymphocytes in localized non-small cell lung cancer. Generated by immunoSEQ multiplex PCR, the TCRdb table keeps only in-frame clones and is missing some. The profile shows over 7,500 clones, about 80% of them singletons. The sequencing input was uninvolved lung tissue not adjacent to the tumor. All receptors derive from a human donor with non-small cell lung cancer.

The chain links TRBV11-3 to TRBJ2-3; possible D gene TRBD1, 5 bases. The germline V and J ends were trimmed by 4 bases and 1 base, with 9 bases remaining between them. Germline CDR1 reads SGHNT; CDR2 reads YENEEA. This CDR3 has 14 amino acids. The CDR3 nucleotides are TGTGCCAGCAGCTCAGGGCCCGGCACAGATACGCAGTATTTT. It is translated as CASSSGPGTDTQYF.

The V and J genes are TRBV2 and TRBJ1-5, with TRBD1 matching 7 bases. Trimming took 4 bases from V and 0 from J; bases not matched to a gene: 9. Germline V gives CDR1 SNHLY, CDR2 FYNNEI. The CDR3 has 17 residues. Written as DNA, the CDR3 is TGTGCCAGCAGTGGACCGGGACAGAGTTATAGCAATCAGCCCCAGCATTTT. This codes for CASSGPGQSYSNQPQHF.

The CDR3 DNA is TGCAGCGTTGAACAGGGTGCCGGCAATGAGCAGTTCTTC. Translation: CSVEQGAGNEQFF. The chain carries TRBV29-1 and TRBJ2-1, with D possibly being TRBD1 (5 bases). The CDR3 sequence is 13 residues long. V gave up 2 bases and J gave up 6 bases, with 11 bases separating them. Germline V gene sequence: CDR1 SQVTM, CDR2 ANQGSEA.